The present T cell receptor (beta chain) was sequenced within a study of vaccination effects on CD4 cells after COVID-19. Study at large: ViraFEST assay sequencing came after antigen-specific CD4+ T cells were expanded with viral peptide pools. Median timing of post-vaccine samples was 72 days after the second dose. Study results and limitations: Late post-vaccination samples showed marked contraction of infection- and vaccine-induced clones.

Concerning this clone: Its antigen remains unknown. The same CDR3 is also encoded by other DNA sequences in this sample.

The V gene lost 1 base and the J gene lost 6 bases, with 6 bases spanning the gap. CDR1 and CDR2 (germline): KGHSH, LQKENI. The CDR3 has 12 residues. Scientists isolated CD4+ T cells after a roughly 10-day culture period ended. Participants each got two BNT162b2 or mRNA-1273 vaccine doses. Each culture had half its medium swapped for IL-2 medium on days 3 and 7. Measured with immunoSEQ multiplex PCR; TCRdb has only the in-frame clones, and not every one. The table shows around 40,000 clones, with approximately 77% occurring only once. The chain employs TRBV18 and TRBJ1-2; no clear D. The receptor's source is a human donor who received a COVID-19 vaccine. The specimen was CD4+ T cells from PBMCs cultured without peptide, collected after COVID-19 vaccination. The CDR3 nucleotides are TGTGCCAGCTCACCACAAGGTGATGGCTACACCTTC. This gives the protein CASSPQGDGYTF.